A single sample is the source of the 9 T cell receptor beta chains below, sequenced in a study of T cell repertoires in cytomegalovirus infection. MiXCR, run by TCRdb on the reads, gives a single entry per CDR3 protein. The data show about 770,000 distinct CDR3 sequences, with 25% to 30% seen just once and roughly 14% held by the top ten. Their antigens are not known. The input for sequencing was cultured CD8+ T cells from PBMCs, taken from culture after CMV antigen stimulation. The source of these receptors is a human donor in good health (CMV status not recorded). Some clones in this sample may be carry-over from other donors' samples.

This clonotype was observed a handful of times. CDR3 sequence (DNA): TGTGCCAGCAGTTTTAAGTTCCTACCCGCAACAGATACGCAGTATTTT. Its protein product is CASSFKFLPATDTQYF. The chain employs TRBV27 and TRBJ2-3; D call uncertain. This CDR3 is built from 16 residues. Trimming removed 3 bases at V and 3 bases at J, with 16 bases between. CDR1 is MNHEY, CDR2 SMNVEV, per germline (reference sequence).

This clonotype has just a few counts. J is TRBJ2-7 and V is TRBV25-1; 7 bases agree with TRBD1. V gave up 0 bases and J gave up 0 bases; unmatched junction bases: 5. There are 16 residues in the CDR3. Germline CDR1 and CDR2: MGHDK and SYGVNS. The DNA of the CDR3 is TGTGCCAGCAGTGAATATGAAGGGGACAGCTCCTACGAGCAGTACTTC. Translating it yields CASSEYEGDSSYEQYF.

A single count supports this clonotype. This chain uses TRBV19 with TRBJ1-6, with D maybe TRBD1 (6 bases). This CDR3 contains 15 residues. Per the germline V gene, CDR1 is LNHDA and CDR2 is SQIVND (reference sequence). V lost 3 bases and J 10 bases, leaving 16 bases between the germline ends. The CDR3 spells CASSMYGQSGSPLHF. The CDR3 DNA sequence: TGTGCCAGTAGTATGTACGGACAGTCGGGGTCACCCCTCCACTTT.

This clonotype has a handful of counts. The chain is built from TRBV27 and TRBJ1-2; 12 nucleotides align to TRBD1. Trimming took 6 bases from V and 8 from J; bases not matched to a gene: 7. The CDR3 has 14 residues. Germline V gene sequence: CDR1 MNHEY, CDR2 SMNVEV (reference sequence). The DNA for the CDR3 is TGTGCCAGCAGCCAGGGACAGGGGGCGCAGGGCTACACCTTC. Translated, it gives CASSQGQGAQGYTF.

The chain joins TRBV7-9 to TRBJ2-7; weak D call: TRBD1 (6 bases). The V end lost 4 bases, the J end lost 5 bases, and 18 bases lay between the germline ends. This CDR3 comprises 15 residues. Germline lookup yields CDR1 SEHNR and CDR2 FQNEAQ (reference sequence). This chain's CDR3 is CASSSAGQYLHEQYV. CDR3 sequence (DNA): TGTGCCAGCAGCTCGGCTGGACAGTACCTACACGAGCAGTACGTC.

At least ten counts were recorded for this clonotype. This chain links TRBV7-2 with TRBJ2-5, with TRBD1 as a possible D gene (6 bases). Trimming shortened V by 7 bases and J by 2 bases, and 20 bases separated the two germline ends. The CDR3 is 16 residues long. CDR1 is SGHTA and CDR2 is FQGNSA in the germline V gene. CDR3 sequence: CASTLPAGTLQETQYF. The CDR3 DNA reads TGTGCCAGCACCCTACCGGCCGGGACATTACAAGAGACCCAGTACTTC.

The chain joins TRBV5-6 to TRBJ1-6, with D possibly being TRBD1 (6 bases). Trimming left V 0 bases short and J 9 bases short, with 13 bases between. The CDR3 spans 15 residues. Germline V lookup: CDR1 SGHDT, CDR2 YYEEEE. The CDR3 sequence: CASSLGTGAPSPLHF. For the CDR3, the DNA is TGTGCCAGCAGCTTGGGGACGGGGGCCCCTTCACCCCTCCACTTT.

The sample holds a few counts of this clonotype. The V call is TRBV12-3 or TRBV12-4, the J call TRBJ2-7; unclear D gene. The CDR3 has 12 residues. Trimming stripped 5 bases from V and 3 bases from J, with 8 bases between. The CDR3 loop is CASSVTFYEQYF. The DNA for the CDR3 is TGTGCCAGCAGTGTGACATTCTACGAGCAGTACTTC.

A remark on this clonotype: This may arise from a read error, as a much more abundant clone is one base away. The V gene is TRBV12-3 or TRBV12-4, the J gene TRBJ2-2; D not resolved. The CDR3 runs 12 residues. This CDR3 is CASSQNAGELFF. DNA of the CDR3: TGTGCCAGCAGCCAGAACGCCGGGGAGCTGTTTTTT.